The clone carrying this T cell receptor beta chain was counted between two and nine times. Its antigen is not identified. The data originate from a study of beta chain features in type 1 diabetes. Study overall: Similarity in age, gender and cell yields was seen between patients and healthy donors.

Study-wide findings and caveats: TCRB CDR3 length was moderately but significantly reduced in all four CD4+ subsets of Type 1 diabetes patients. Shorter templates might be favored by PCR, and equally so in patients and in controls.

The CDR3 has 14 amino acids. Germline V lookup: CDR1 SGHTA, CDR2 FQGNSA. Trimming stripped 4 bases from V and 2 bases from J, with 12 bases between. Expressed TCRB transcripts were sequenced after all isolated RNA was converted to cDNA. Data came from immunoSEQ multiplex PCR; TCRdb stores just in-frame clones and leaves some out. The sample holds 20,000 to 25,000 clones, more than 65% seen once. The chain links TRBV7-2 to TRBJ2-7; TRBD1 might be the D (6 bases). The sequenced sample consisted of stem cell memory CD4+ T cells from blood. The TCR was taken from a middle-aged woman with type 1 diabetes. This CDR3 reads CASSYPGTPYEQYF. The CDR3 DNA follows: TGTGCCAGCAGCTATCCTGGGACACCCTACGAGCAGTACTTC. Variable domain in full (rest from reference TRBV7-2 and TRBJ2-7): GAGVSQSPSNKVTEKGKDVELRCDPISGHTALYWYRQSLGQGLEFLIYFQGNSAPDKSGLPSDRFSAERTGGSVSTLTIQRTQQEDSAVYLCASSYPGTPYEQYFGPGTRLTVT.